Listed here are 4 T cell receptor beta chains from one sample, sequenced in a study of shared clonotypes between healthy human individuals. Measured with immunoSEQ multiplex PCR; TCRdb has only the in-frame clones, and not every one. The sample has hundreds of thousands of clones; around 76% are singletons. The material sequenced was PBMCs. The source is a woman aged 40-49 years in good health. Some clones in this sample may be carry-over from other donors' samples.

This chain links TRBV10-1 with TRBJ1-1, with D uncertain. This CDR3 contains 13 residues. V was pared by 8 bases and J by 2 bases, with 12 bases between. CDR1 is WNHNN and CDR2 is SYGVQD in the germline V gene (reference sequence). In DNA, the CDR3 is TGCGCCAGCTCTCAAGTGGTCAACACTGAAGCTTTCTTT. This gives the protein CASSQVVNTEAFF.

The chain carries TRBV7-8 and TRBJ2-7; TRBD1 might be the D (5 bases). Per the germline V gene, CDR1 is SGHVS and CDR2 is FQNEAQ. The CDR3 spans 15 residues. The V and J ends lost 0 bases and 5 bases respectively, with 14 bases between them. This chain's CDR3 is CASSLAGRVPNEQYF. The CDR3 DNA follows: TGTGCCAGCAGCTTAGCCGGCAGGGTACCTAACGAGCAGTACTTC.

Note on this clone: Germline is not matched at one junction end, which may reflect a read error. The rearrangement joins TRBV7-7 to TRBJ2-1; D possibly corresponds to TRBD2 (6 bases). The CDR3 is 13 residues long. Germline lookup yields CDR1 SSHAT and CDR2 FNYEAQ (reference sequence). In DNA form, the CDR3 reads TGTGCTAGCAGCTTAGAACTCGGGACTCCTAAGTTCTTC. Its protein is CASSLELGTPKFF. The full variable domain, in which reference TRBV7-7 and TRBJ2-1 provide the parts outside the CDR3, is GAGVSQSPRYKVTKRGQDVTLRCDPISSHATLYWYQQALGQGPEFLTYFNYEAQPDKSGLPSDRFSAERPEGSISTLTIQRTEQRDSAMYRCASSLELGTPKFFGPGTRLTVL.

The V call is TRBV2, the J call TRBJ2-7; D is perhaps TRBD1 (6 bases). V lost 3 bases and J lost 7, with 13 bases in between. The CDR3 spans 13 residues. Per germline, CDR1 SNHLY and CDR2 FYNNEI. Here the CDR3 DNA reads TGTGCCAGCAGTGATGGGGGCCTTTGGGAGCAGTACTTC. Its translation: CASSDGGLWEQYF.